These T cell receptor beta chains were read from a single sample in a study of blood T cells in healthy people across ages. Using its own MiXCR run on the 5' RACE reads, TCRdb lists one record per CDR3 protein. The sample includes hundreds of thousands of distinct CDR3 sequences, roughly 31% seen only once; the top ten take about a sixth. The specimen sequenced was blood. The receptors shown here come from a woman older than 75 in good health. CDR3s include the opening cysteine and the closing phenylalanine or tryptophan. Each record gives: V gene, clone size, J gene, D gene, CDR3 protein, CDR3 DNA. The D gene is left open where the match is weak. The size of a clone is reported for some rows only, either as once, few or many, or as a class for expanded clones.

v_call: TRBV7-9
clone_size: many
j_call: TRBJ2-5
d_call: -
cdr3_aa: CATLPPFQETQYF
cdr3_nt: TGTGCCACCCTCCCGCCTTTCCAAGAGACCCAGTACTTC

v_call: TRBV10-2
clone_size: -
j_call: TRBJ2-3
d_call: -
cdr3_aa: CASSARSLGADTQYF
cdr3_nt: TGCGCCAGCAGTGCCCGCTCCCTGGGGGCAGATACGCAGTATTTT

v_call: TRBV7-9
clone_size: many
j_call: TRBJ2-3
d_call: TRBD1
cdr3_aa: CASSLGQWQDTQYF
cdr3_nt: TGTGCCAGCAGCTTGGGACAGTGGCAAGATACGCAGTATTTT

v_call: TRBV12-3/TRBV12-4
clone_size: -
j_call: TRBJ1-1
d_call: -
cdr3_aa: CASQRRGNTEAFF
cdr3_nt: TGTGCCAGCCAGCGACGGGGGAACACTGAAGCTTTCTTT

v_call: TRBV6-5
clone_size: many
j_call: TRBJ2-7
d_call: -
cdr3_aa: CASSDGGRDEQYF
cdr3_nt: TGTGCCAGCAGTGACGGGGGGCGGGACGAGCAGTACTTC

v_call: TRBV12-3/TRBV12-4
clone_size: once
j_call: TRBJ1-4
d_call: -
cdr3_aa: CVSRARSNEKLFF
cdr3_nt: TGTGTCAGCAGGGCCCGGTCTAATGAAAAACTGTTTTTT

v_call: TRBV3-1
clone_size: -
j_call: TRBJ1-1
d_call: TRBD1
cdr3_aa: CASSQEQYGTEEAFF
cdr3_nt: TGTGCCAGCAGCCAAGAGCAGTACGGGACAGAGGAGGCTTTCTTT

v_call: TRBV30
clone_size: few
j_call: TRBJ1-1
d_call: -
cdr3_aa: CAWGDRPETEAFF
cdr3_nt: TGTGCCTGGGGGGACCGACCGGAAACTGAAGCTTTCTTT

v_call: TRBV6-6
clone_size: many
j_call: TRBJ2-7
d_call: -
cdr3_aa: CASSPRDVGGYEQYF
cdr3_nt: TGTGCCAGCAGCCCCAGGGACGTCGGAGGTTACGAGCAGTACTTC

v_call: TRBV20-1
clone_size: many
j_call: TRBJ2-7
d_call: -
cdr3_aa: CSADKGIGYEQYF
cdr3_nt: TGCAGTGCTGATAAGGGGATCGGCTACGAGCAGTACTTC

v_call: TRBV5-4
clone_size: many
j_call: TRBJ2-6
d_call: -
cdr3_aa: CASSLGGGSGANVLTF
cdr3_nt: TGTGCCAGCAGCTTAGGTGGAGGCTCTGGGGCCAACGTCCTGACTTTC

v_call: TRBV10-3
clone_size: -
j_call: TRBJ1-1
d_call: TRBD1
cdr3_aa: CAIASTGDTEAFF
cdr3_nt: TGTGCCATCGCGTCGACAGGGGACACTGAAGCTTTCTTT

v_call: TRBV27
clone_size: many
j_call: TRBJ2-1
d_call: -
cdr3_aa: CASSFTGWSYNEQFF
cdr3_nt: TGTGCCAGCAGTTTTACGGGTTGGTCCTACAATGAGCAGTTCTTC

v_call: TRBV6-2/TRBV6-3
clone_size: -
j_call: TRBJ1-1
d_call: -
cdr3_aa: CASRLGGGATEAFF
cdr3_nt: TGTGCCAGCAGATTGGGGGGGGGGGCGACTGAAGCTTTCTTT

v_call: TRBV7-8
clone_size: once
j_call: TRBJ2-7
d_call: -
cdr3_aa: CASSLVWSSYEQYF
cdr3_nt: TGTGCCAGCAGCTTAGTGTGGTCCTCCTACGAGCAGTACTTC

v_call: TRBV30
clone_size: few
j_call: TRBJ1-6
d_call: -
cdr3_aa: CADSTGYNSPLHF
cdr3_nt: TGTGCCGACTCGACAGGTTATAATTCACCCCTCCACTTT

v_call: TRBV15
clone_size: -
j_call: TRBJ2-1
d_call: -
cdr3_aa: CATSRDAEETQFF
cdr3_nt: TGTGCTACCAGCAGAGATGCAGAGGAGACCCAGTTCTTC

v_call: TRBV20-1
clone_size: many
j_call: TRBJ1-1
d_call: -
cdr3_aa: CSALKEGAGTEAFF
cdr3_nt: TGCAGTGCTCTCAAAGAAGGGGCCGGTACTGAAGCTTTCTTT

v_call: TRBV20-1
clone_size: -
j_call: TRBJ1-1
d_call: -
cdr3_aa: CSASIQTWAFF
cdr3_nt: TGCAGTGCTAGTATTCAGACCTGGGCTTTCTTT

v_call: TRBV11-1
clone_size: -
j_call: TRBJ2-2
d_call: -
cdr3_aa: CASKTGTNTGELFF
cdr3_nt: TGTGCCAGCAAGACCGGGACGAACACCGGGGAGCTGTTTTTT

v_call: TRBV7-2
clone_size: once
j_call: TRBJ2-5
d_call: TRBD2
cdr3_aa: CASSSMGREGETQYF
cdr3_nt: TGTGCCAGCAGCTCCATGGGTCGGGAGGGAGAGACCCAGTACTTC

v_call: TRBV5-6
clone_size: few
j_call: TRBJ2-4
d_call: -
cdr3_aa: CASSADWGGEQYF
cdr3_nt: TGTGCCAGCAGCGCGGACTGGGGTGGGGAGCAGTACTTC

v_call: TRBV15
clone_size: many
j_call: TRBJ2-7
d_call: -
cdr3_aa: CATSRDRGISYEQYF
cdr3_nt: TGTGCCACCAGCAGAGATCGAGGTATTAGCTACGAGCAGTACTTC

v_call: TRBV4-1
clone_size: many
j_call: TRBJ2-3
d_call: TRBD2
cdr3_aa: CASSQGSGAGGHADTQYF
cdr3_nt: TGCGCCAGCAGCCAAGGGTCAGGAGCGGGGGGGCACGCGGATACGCAGTATTTT

v_call: TRBV3-1
clone_size: -
j_call: TRBJ1-1
d_call: -
cdr3_aa: CASRPGGQNTEAFF
cdr3_nt: TGTGCCAGCAGACCCGGGGGGCAGAACACTGAAGCTTTCTTT

v_call: TRBV7-8
clone_size: many
j_call: TRBJ2-7
d_call: -
cdr3_aa: CASSLGSRIYEQYF
cdr3_nt: TGTGCCAGCAGCTTAGGTTCGCGGATATACGAGCAGTACTTC

v_call: TRBV3-1
clone_size: many
j_call: TRBJ2-7
d_call: TRBD1
cdr3_aa: CASSQATGGFYEQYF
cdr3_nt: TGTGCCAGCAGCCAAGCAACAGGGGGTTTCTACGAGCAGTACTTC

v_call: TRBV9
clone_size: many
j_call: TRBJ1-6
d_call: TRBD1
cdr3_aa: CASRPTGTGDSPLHF
cdr3_nt: TGTGCCAGCAGGCCCACCGGGACAGGCGATTCACCCCTCCACTTT

v_call: TRBV12-3/TRBV12-4
clone_size: few
j_call: TRBJ2-3
d_call: -
cdr3_aa: CASRGLGVSTDAQYF
cdr3_nt: TGTGCCAGCAGAGGCCTCGGGGTTAGCACAGATGCGCAGTATTTT

v_call: TRBV25-1
clone_size: few
j_call: TRBJ2-2
d_call: TRBD2
cdr3_aa: CASSEYGGGTGELFF
cdr3_nt: TGTGCCAGCAGTGAATATGGGGGGGGCACCGGGGAGCTGTTTTTT

v_call: TRBV6-1
clone_size: -
j_call: TRBJ1-5
d_call: -
cdr3_aa: CASSRSMGDPSYSNQPQHF
cdr3_nt: TGTGCCAGCAGTAGATCAATGGGGGATCCGTCATATAGCAATCAGCCCCAGCATTTT

v_call: TRBV7-2
clone_size: -
j_call: TRBJ2-3
d_call: -
cdr3_aa: CASSPSQGTDTQYF
cdr3_nt: TGTGCCAGCAGCCCATCCCAGGGTACAGATACGCAGTATTTT

v_call: TRBV6-2/TRBV6-3
clone_size: -
j_call: TRBJ2-7
d_call: TRBD2
cdr3_aa: CASSPGGTSGRDEQYF
cdr3_nt: TGTGCCAGCAGCCCTGGTGGGACTAGCGGGAGAGACGAGCAGTACTTC

v_call: TRBV6-2/TRBV6-3
clone_size: many
j_call: TRBJ1-2
d_call: -
cdr3_aa: CASSYSGGLDGYTF
cdr3_nt: TGTGCCAGCAGTTACTCTGGCGGGTTGGATGGCTACACCTTC

v_call: TRBV20-1
clone_size: -
j_call: TRBJ2-3
d_call: TRBD2
cdr3_aa: CSARPLAGGRRDTQYF
cdr3_nt: TGCAGTGCTAGACCGTTAGCGGGGGGCCGCCGGGATACGCAGTATTTT

v_call: TRBV27
clone_size: -
j_call: TRBJ2-7
d_call: -
cdr3_aa: CASSPTLIHEQYF
cdr3_nt: TGTGCCAGCAGTCCAACGCTGATCCACGAGCAGTACTTC

v_call: TRBV5-5
clone_size: -
j_call: TRBJ2-5
d_call: TRBD2
cdr3_aa: CASSSPANGGAGETQYF
cdr3_nt: TGTGCCAGCAGCTCTCCCGCAAACGGGGGGGCGGGAGAGACCCAGTACTTC

v_call: TRBV29-1
clone_size: -
j_call: TRBJ1-1
d_call: -
cdr3_aa: CSVEGGGLNTEAFF
cdr3_nt: TGCAGCGTTGAGGGAGGGGGGCTGAACACTGAAGCTTTCTTT

v_call: TRBV20-1
clone_size: many
j_call: TRBJ2-7
d_call: -
cdr3_aa: CSARVLSYEQYF
cdr3_nt: TGCAGTGCTAGAGTCCTATCCTACGAGCAGTACTTC

v_call: TRBV30
clone_size: -
j_call: TRBJ1-4
d_call: -
cdr3_aa: CAWSVPSPTNEKLFF
cdr3_nt: TGTGCCTGGAGTGTCCCGTCTCCAACTAATGAAAAACTGTTTTTT

v_call: TRBV18
clone_size: few
j_call: TRBJ2-3
d_call: -
cdr3_aa: CAGGANTDTQYF
cdr3_nt: TGTGCCGGCGGGGCTAACACAGATACGCAGTATTTT

v_call: TRBV5-1
clone_size: many
j_call: TRBJ1-1
d_call: TRBD1
cdr3_aa: CASSIPGQGNTEAFF
cdr3_nt: TGCGCCAGCAGCATTCCGGGACAGGGAAACACTGAAGCTTTCTTT

v_call: TRBV7-2
clone_size: many
j_call: TRBJ1-1
d_call: -
cdr3_aa: CASSLEGRHQTEAFF
cdr3_nt: TGTGCCAGCAGCTTAGAGGGCCGACATCAGACTGAAGCTTTCTTT

v_call: TRBV6-5
clone_size: many
j_call: TRBJ2-1
d_call: TRBD2
cdr3_aa: CASSRGLAANNEQFF
cdr3_nt: TGTGCCAGCAGTCGCGGACTAGCGGCCAACAATGAGCAGTTCTTC

v_call: TRBV5-6
clone_size: -
j_call: TRBJ1-1
d_call: -
cdr3_aa: CASSLVFGGRQGEAFF
cdr3_nt: TGTGCCAGCAGCTTGGTGTTTGGGGGACGTCAGGGAGAAGCTTTCTTT

v_call: TRBV6-6
clone_size: -
j_call: TRBJ1-5
d_call: -
cdr3_aa: CASRQATNQPQHF
cdr3_nt: TGTGCCAGCAGACAGGCGACCAATCAGCCCCAGCATTTT

v_call: TRBV6-6
clone_size: few
j_call: TRBJ1-1
d_call: -
cdr3_aa: CASSYSGENTEAFF
cdr3_nt: TGTGCCAGCAGTTACTCCGGGGAGAACACTGAAGCTTTCTTT

v_call: TRBV30
clone_size: few
j_call: TRBJ2-5
d_call: TRBD2
cdr3_aa: CATKVGRVIQETQYF
cdr3_nt: TGTGCCACCAAGGTGGGGAGGGTCATCCAAGAGACCCAGTACTTC

v_call: TRBV29-1
clone_size: many
j_call: TRBJ2-6
d_call: -
cdr3_aa: CSVEDGTPLLSGANVLTF
cdr3_nt: TGCAGCGTTGAAGATGGGACACCTCTGCTCTCTGGGGCCAACGTCCTGACTTTC